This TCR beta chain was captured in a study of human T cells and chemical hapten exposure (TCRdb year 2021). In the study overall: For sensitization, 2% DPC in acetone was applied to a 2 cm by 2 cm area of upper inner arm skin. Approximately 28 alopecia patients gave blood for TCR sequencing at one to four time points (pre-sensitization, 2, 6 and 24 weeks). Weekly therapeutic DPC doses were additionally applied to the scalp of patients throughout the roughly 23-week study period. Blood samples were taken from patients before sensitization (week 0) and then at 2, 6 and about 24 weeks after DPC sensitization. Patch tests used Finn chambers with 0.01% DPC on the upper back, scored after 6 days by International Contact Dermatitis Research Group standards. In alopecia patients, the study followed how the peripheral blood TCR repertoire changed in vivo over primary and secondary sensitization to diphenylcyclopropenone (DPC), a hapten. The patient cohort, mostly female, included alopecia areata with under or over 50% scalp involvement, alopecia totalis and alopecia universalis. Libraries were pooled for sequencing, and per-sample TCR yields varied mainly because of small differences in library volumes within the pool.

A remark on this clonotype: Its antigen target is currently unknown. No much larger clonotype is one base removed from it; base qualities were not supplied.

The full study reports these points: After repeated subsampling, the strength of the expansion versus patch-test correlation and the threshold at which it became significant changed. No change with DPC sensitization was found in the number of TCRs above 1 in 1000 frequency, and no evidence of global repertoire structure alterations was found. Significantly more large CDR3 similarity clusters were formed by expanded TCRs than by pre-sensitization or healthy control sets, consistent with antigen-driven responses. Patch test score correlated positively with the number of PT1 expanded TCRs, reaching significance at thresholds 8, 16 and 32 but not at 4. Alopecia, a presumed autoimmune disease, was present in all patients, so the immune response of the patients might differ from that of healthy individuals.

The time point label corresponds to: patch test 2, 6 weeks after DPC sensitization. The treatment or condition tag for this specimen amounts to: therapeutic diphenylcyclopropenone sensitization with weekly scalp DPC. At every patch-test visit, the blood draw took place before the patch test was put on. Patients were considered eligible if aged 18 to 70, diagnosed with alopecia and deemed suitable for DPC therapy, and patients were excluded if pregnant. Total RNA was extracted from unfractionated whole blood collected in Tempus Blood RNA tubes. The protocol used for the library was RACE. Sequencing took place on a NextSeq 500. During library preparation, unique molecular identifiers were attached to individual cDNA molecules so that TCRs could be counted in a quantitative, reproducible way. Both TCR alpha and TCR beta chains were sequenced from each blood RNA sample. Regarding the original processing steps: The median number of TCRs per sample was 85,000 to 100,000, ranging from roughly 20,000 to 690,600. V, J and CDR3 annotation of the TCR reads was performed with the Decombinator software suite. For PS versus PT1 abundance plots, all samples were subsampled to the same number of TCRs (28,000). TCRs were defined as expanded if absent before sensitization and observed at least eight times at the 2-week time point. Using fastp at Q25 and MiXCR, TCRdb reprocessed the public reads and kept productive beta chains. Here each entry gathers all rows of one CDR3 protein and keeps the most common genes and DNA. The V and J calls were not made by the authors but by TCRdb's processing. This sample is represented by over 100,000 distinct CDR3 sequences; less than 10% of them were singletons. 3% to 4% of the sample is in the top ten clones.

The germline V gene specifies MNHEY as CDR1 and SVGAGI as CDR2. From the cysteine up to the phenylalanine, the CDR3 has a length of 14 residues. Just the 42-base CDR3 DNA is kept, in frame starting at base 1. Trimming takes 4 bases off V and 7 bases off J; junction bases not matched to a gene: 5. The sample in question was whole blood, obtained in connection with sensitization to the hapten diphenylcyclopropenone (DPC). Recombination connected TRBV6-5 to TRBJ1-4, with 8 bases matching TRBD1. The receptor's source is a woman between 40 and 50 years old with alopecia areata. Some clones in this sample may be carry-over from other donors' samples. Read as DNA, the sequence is TGTGCCAGCAGTTCATCAGGGGGCGGTGAAAAACTGTTTTTT. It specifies CASSSSGGGEKLFF.